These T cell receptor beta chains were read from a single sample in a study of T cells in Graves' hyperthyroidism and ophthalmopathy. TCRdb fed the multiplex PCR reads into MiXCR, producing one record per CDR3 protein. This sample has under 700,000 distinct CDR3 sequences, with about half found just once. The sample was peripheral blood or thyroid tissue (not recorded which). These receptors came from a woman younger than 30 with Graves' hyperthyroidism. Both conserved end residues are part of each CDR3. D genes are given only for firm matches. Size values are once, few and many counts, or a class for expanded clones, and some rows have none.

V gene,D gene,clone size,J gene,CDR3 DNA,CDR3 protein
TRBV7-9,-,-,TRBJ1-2,TGTGCCAGCAGTTACTCGAAGTTCACCTATGGCTACACCTTC,CASSYSKFTYGYTF
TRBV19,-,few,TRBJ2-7,TGTGCCAGCAGCTTGCGACAGAACGGTGAGCAGTACTTC,CASSLRQNGEQYF
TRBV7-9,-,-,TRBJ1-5,TGTGCCAGCAGCCCCCAGCCCAGTTATAGCAATCAGCCCCAGCATTTT,CASSPQPSYSNQPQHF
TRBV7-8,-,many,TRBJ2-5,TGTGCCAGCAGCTTAGCCGTTTTCAGGACGGGGGAGACCCAGTACTTC,CASSLAVFRTGETQYF
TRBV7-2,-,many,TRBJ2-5,TGTGCCAGCAGCCCGGGGGCAACAACGGAGACCCAGTACTTC,CASSPGATTETQYF
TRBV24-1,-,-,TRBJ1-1,TGTGCCACCAGTGACCCGGGACATATGAACACTGAAGCTTTCTTT,CATSDPGHMNTEAFF
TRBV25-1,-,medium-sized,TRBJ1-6,TGTGCCAGCAGTGAGGGGGGGAGTGGCTATAATTCACCCCTCCACTTT,CASSEGGSGYNSPLHF
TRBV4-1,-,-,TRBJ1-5,TGCGCCAGCAGCCAAGAGGGGCAGGCGCCGCCCCAGCATTTT,CASSQEGQAPPQHF
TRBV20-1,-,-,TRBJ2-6,TGCAGTGCTAGACCACACCGGGCCAACGTCCTGACTTTC,CSARPHRANVLTF
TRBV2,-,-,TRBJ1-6,TGTGCCAGCAGTGAAGAGGGCGGCAGGGTGTGGAATTCACCCCTCCACTTT,CASSEEGGRVWNSPLHF
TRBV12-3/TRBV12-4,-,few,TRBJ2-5,TGTGCCAGCAGTTACGGGTTGGCAGCTCAAGAGACCCAGTACTTC,CASSYGLAAQETQYF
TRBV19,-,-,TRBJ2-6,TGTGCCAGCAGTTTCGAGACTGGGGCCAACGTCCTGACTTTC,CASSFETGANVLTF
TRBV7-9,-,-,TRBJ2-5,TGTGCCAGCAGCTTATCTTTCCCCCAAGAGACCCAGTACTTC,CASSLSFPQETQYF
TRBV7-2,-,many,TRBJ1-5,TGTGCCAGCAGCTTCATGGGGTCGCAGCCCCAGCATTTT,CASSFMGSQPQHF
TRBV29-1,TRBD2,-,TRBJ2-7,TGCAGCGTTGCCGGGACTAGCGGGAGAGGCGAGCAGTACTTC,CSVAGTSGRGEQYF
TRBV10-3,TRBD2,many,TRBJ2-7,TGTGCCATCAGGCCTACTAGCGAGGGCTCCTACGAGCAGTACTTC,CAIRPTSEGSYEQYF
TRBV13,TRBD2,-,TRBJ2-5,TGTGCCAGCAGCTCACGGAGGGCGACTAGCGGGGTGGTTGAGACCCAGTACTTC,CASSSRRATSGVVETQYF
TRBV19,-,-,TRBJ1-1,TGTGCCAGTAGTAAAATCGGACGGTGGAACACTGAAGCTTTCTTT,CASSKIGRWNTEAFF
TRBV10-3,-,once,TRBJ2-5,TGTGCCATCAGTGAGTCAGCGGAAGAGACCCAGTACTTC,CAISESAEETQYF
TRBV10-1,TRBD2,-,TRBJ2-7,TGTGCCAGCAGTGATAGGACTAGCAGTTACGAGCAGTACTTC,CASSDRTSSYEQYF
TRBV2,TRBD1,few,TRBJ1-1,TGTGCCTGCCCAATTATGAGGGGGCTCACTGAAGCTTTCTTT,CACPIMRGLTEAFF
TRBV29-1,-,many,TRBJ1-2,TGCAGCGTTGACATTAGGGGGGCTAACTATGGCTACACCTTC,CSVDIRGANYGYTF
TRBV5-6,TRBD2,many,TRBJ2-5,TGTGCCAGCAGCTTTCAGCGGGAGAGAGAGACCCAGTACTTC,CASSFQRERETQYF
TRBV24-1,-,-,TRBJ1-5,TGTGCCACCAGTGATTTCTGGCCCATCCACCAGCCCCAGCATTTT,CATSDFWPIHQPQHF
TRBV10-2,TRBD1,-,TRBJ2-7,TGTGCCACCGGGGACAGTTACCTCTCCTACGAGCAGTACTTC,CATGDSYLSYEQYF
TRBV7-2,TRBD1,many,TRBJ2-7,TGTGCCAGCAGTTGGGGACAGGGCGCGTACGAGCAGTACTTC,CASSWGQGAYEQYF
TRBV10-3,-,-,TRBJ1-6,TGTGCCAGCAGTTACTCGACGGTGGTGACCCTCCACTTT,CASSYSTVVTLHF
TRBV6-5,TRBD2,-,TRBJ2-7,TGTGCCAGCAGTTACGGACTAGCGGGTACGTTCGGGTACGAGCAGTACTTC,CASSYGLAGTFGYEQYF
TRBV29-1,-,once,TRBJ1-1,TGCAGCGTTGTCGTAGAGACTGAAGCTTTCTTT,CSVVVETEAFF
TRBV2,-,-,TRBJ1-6,TGTGCCAGCGCCCTGGGCGCCAGAGCTTCACCCCTCCACTTT,CASALGARASPLHF
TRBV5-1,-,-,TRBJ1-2,TGCGCCAGCAGCACGGGGGAAGGCTACACCTTC,CASSTGEGYTF
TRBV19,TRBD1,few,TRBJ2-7,TGTGCCAGTAGTGGCCGGGACAGGGCTCACGAGGAGCAGTACTTC,CASSGRDRAHEEQYF
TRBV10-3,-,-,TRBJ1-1,TGTGCCATCACCGAAGGGACCCAAGAAGCTTTCTTT,CAITEGTQEAFF
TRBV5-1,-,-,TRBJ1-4,TGCGCCAGCGCGACTACAACTAATGAAAAACTGTTTTTT,CASATTTNEKLFF
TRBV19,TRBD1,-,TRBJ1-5,TGTGCCAGTAGTCTCGCGGGACAGCATAGCAATCAGCCCCGGCATTTT,CASSLAGQHSNQPRHF
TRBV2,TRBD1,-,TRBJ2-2,TGTGCCAGCCCTAGGACAGGGAGCGCCGGGGAGCTGTTTTTT,CASPRTGSAGELFF
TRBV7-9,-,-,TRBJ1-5,TGTGCCAGCAGACCCGGGACACTTAGCAATCAGCCCCAGCATTTT,CASRPGTLSNQPQHF
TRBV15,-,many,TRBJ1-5,TGTGCCACCCTCGGGTGGGATCAGCCCCAGCATTTT,CATLGWDQPQHF
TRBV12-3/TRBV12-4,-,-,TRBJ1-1,TGTGCCAGCTCACCCAGGATAGGTCTGGAGACTGAAGCTTTCTTT,CASSPRIGLETEAFF
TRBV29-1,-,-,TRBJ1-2,TGCAGCGTTGAGACTAGCGGGAAGAGCTATGGCTACACCTTC,CSVETSGKSYGYTF
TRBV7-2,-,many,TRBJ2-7,TGTGCCAGCAGCCGATCGGGGGAGTGGTCCTACGAGCAGTACTTC,CASSRSGEWSYEQYF
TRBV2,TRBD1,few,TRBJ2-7,TGTGCCAGCAGCCAACCGGGACAGGGGTTTCGCGAGCAGTACTTC,CASSQPGQGFREQYF
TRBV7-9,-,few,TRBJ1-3,TGTGCCAGCAGCTTCGTTGCAGGGGTGGCTGGAAACACCATATATTTT,CASSFVAGVAGNTIYF
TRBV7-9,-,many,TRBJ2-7,TGTGCCAGCAGCCCCCGAGGAGGACGACTAAGCTACGAGCAGTACTTC,CASSPRGGRLSYEQYF
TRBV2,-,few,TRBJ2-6,TGTGCCAGCACCAGACAGGGGGCCAACGTCCTGACTTTC,CASTRQGANVLTF
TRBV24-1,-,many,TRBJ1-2,TGTGCCACCAGTGACAACGGACTAGGCCGGGGCTACACCTTC,CATSDNGLGRGYTF
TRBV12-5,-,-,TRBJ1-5,TGTGCTAGTGGTTTGGCCGGGACTCCTAAGGGTCAGCCCCAGCATTTT,CASGLAGTPKGQPQHF
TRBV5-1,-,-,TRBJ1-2,TGCGCCAGCGGCACCGACAGAACCTATGGCTACACCTTC,CASGTDRTYGYTF
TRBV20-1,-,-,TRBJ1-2,TGCAGTGCTAGAGATCGGACGGACTTGAACTATGGCTACACCTTC,CSARDRTDLNYGYTF